Presented here are 29 T cell receptor beta chains from one specimen sequenced in a study of identical twins (dated by TCRdb to 2016 to 2017). Libraries were built with 5' RACE. The sequencer was an Illumina HiSeq 2000. The raw public data were reprocessed by TCRdb itself: fastp quality trimming at Q25, MiXCR clonotype calling, in-frame beta chains only. Rows with one shared CDR3 protein collapse into an entry with the most common genes and DNA. The sample records some 1,600,000 distinct CDR3 sequences, around a third of which are singletons. Under 0.35% of the sample lies in the top ten. The specimen sequenced was cord blood. All receptors come from a newborn girl in good health.

About this clonotype: An end of the junction does not agree with germline; a read error may underlie this. The rearrangement links TRBV18 to TRBJ1-2, with TRBD1 identical over 8 bases. The CDR3 length is 15 residues. From germline, CDR1 is KGHSH and CDR2 LQKENI. Here the CDR3 reads CASSPWDRNNYGSTF. The CDR3 DNA is TGTGCCAGCTCACCGTGGGACAGGAATAACTATGGCTCCACCTTC.

V gene TRBV2 combines with J gene TRBJ2-7, with 8 bases that match TRBD2. The length of the CDR3 is 16 residues. Germline CDR1 and CDR2: SNHLY and FYNNEI. The J segment lost 1 base and the V segment lost 7 bases, leaving 12 bases of the junction unmatched. In DNA form, the CDR3 reads TGTGCCAGCATTTCCGGTAGCGGGGTCCCTTCCTACGAGCAGTACTTC. This sequence encodes CASISGSGVPSYEQYF.

This clonotype has just a few counts. The chain is built from TRBV2 and TRBJ2-5; D may correspond to TRBD1 or TRBD2 (5 bases each). The DNA end lines up better with TRBJ2-7; the J call may be wrong. This CDR3 spans 13 amino acids. Germline V gene data show CDR1 as SNHLY and CDR2 as FYNNEI. The CDR3: CASSGSREHEQYF. The CDR3 DNA reads TGTGCCAGCAGTGGCTCCAGGGAGCACGAGCAGTACTTC.

The chain combines TRBV7-9 with TRBJ2-5; D not resolved. The CDR3 spans 16 residues. Trimming left V 2 bases short and J 4 bases short, with 17 bases between. Germline CDR1 is SEHNR and CDR2 is FQNEAQ (reference sequence). The CDR3 spells CASSLSGISGRETQYF. DNA for the CDR3: TGTGCCAGCAGCTTATCAGGAATTTCTGGCCGAGAGACCCAGTACTTC.

This clonotype was seen a handful of times. The chain has TRBV7-9 and TRBJ2-3; 8 positions match TRBD1. Losses at the gene ends were 5 bases for V and 5 bases for J; bases not matched to a gene: 21. This CDR3 is built from 19 residues. The germline V gene encodes CDR1 SEHNR and CDR2 FQNEAQ (reference sequence). CDR3 nucleotide sequence: TGTGCCAGCAGCGAAGTCCGTTGGGGAAACGGACAGGGTGAAGATACGCAGTATTTT. It codes for CASSEVRWGNGQGEDTQYF. The full variable domain, rest sourced from reference TRBV7-9 and TRBJ2-3, is DTGVSQNPRHKITKRGQNVTFRCDPISEHNRLYWYRQTLGQGPEFLTYFQNEAQLEKSRLLSDRFSAERPKGSFSTLEIQRTEQGDSAMYLCASSEVRWGNGQGEDTQYFGPGTRLTVL.

This clonotype came up a few times. The rearrangement links TRBV20-1 to TRBJ2-1, with D possibly TRBD2 on 5 matching bases. The V end lost 0 bases, the J end lost 7 bases, and 16 bases lay between the germline ends. CDR1 and CDR2 (germline): DFQATT, SNEGSKA (reference sequence). CDR3 length: 15 residues. The CDR3 DNA is TGCAGTGCTAGAGATGCGGGTACGGGGTTTAATGAGCAGTTCTTC. As protein: CSARDAGTGFNEQFF.

The gene calls are TRBV5-5 and TRBJ2-1; D is ambiguous. The CDR3 loop spans 14 amino acids. Deletions cut 0 bases from V and 6 bases from J, with 10 bases between. The germline V gene has CDR1 SGHKS and CDR2 YYEKEE (reference sequence). CDR3 region: CASSLEGNRNEQFF. CDR3 in DNA: TGTGCCAGCAGCTTGGAGGGAAACCGCAATGAGCAGTTCTTC.

This clonotype was seen only a few times. CDR3 nucleotide sequence: TGTGCCAGCAGTTACTCCCCGGGGGGCACTGAAGCTTTCTTT. Protein product: CASSYSPGGTEAFF. The chain carries TRBV6-5 and TRBJ1-1; perhaps TRBD1 as D (5 bases). V lost 0 bases, J lost 4 bases, and 9 bases lay in between. The CDR3 has 14 amino acids. CDR1 and CDR2 from the germline V gene are MNHEY and SVGAGI.

J is TRBJ2-3 and V is TRBV5-1, with D tentatively TRBD2 (6 bases). In germline, CDR1 is SGHRS, CDR2 YFSETQ. Trimming removed 4 bases at V and 0 bases at J, with 15 bases between. This CDR3 has 16 residues. CDR3 DNA sequence: TGCGCCAGCAGCACCCGGCAGGGAGGAAGCACAGATACGCAGTATTTT. Amino acids: CASSTRQGGSTDTQYF.

This rearrangement joins TRBV29-1 to TRBJ2-7; 9 nucleotides line up with TRBD1. After removal of 5 bases from V and 1 base from J, the junction contained 6 bases not matched to a gene. Looked up from germline, CDR1 is SQVTM and CDR2 is ANQGSEA. The length of the CDR3 is 14 residues. CDR3 region: CSVWRGTGSYEQYF. The DNA of the CDR3 is TGCAGCGTTTGGAGGGGGACAGGGTCCTACGAGCAGTACTTC.

This clonotype was seen just once. This CDR3 is CASGQSNEQFF. The CDR3 DNA sequence: TGCGCCAGCGGACAGTCCAATGAGCAGTTCTTC. This chain joins TRBV5-1 and TRBJ2-1; possible D gene TRBD1, 6 bases. CDR3 length: 11 amino acids. V lost 7 bases to trimming and J lost 6 bases, with 8 bases between them. CDR1 is SGHRS, CDR2 YFSETQ, per germline. Complete variable domain (other parts from reference TRBV5-1 and TRBJ2-1): KAGVTQTPRYLIKTRGQQVTLSCSPISGHRSVSWYQQTPGQGLQFLFEYFSETQRNKGNFPGRFSGRQFSNSRSEMNVSTLELGDSALYLCASGQSNEQFFGPGTRLTVL.

In this sample, this clonotype turned up a few times. V usage is TRBV20-1 and J usage is TRBJ2-6; D unclear. CDR3 length: 14 residues. The V gene lost 2 bases and the J gene lost 0 bases, with 5 bases spanning the gap. Germline CDR1 is DFQATT and CDR2 is SNEGSKA (reference sequence). The CDR3 DNA reads TGCAGTGCTAGACGTCCCTCTGGGGCCAACGTCCTGACTTTC. Amino acids: CSARRPSGANVLTF.

The chain joins TRBV5-1 to TRBJ2-7, with TRBD2 matching over 7 bases. In germline, CDR1 is SGHRS, CDR2 YFSETQ. V lost 4 bases, J lost 3 bases, and 10 bases stayed unmatched. The CDR3 loop spans 15 amino acids. The CDR3 bases are TGCGCCAGCAGCGCGTTGGGGGACTACTTCTACGAGCAGTACTTC. Residues: CASSALGDYFYEQYF.

This clonotype showed up just once. V usage is TRBV3-1 and J usage is TRBJ2-1; 15 bases fit TRBD2. Trimming took 2 bases from V and 0 from J; bases not matched to a gene: 8. Germline V gene lookup returns CDR1 LGHDT and CDR2 YNNKEL (reference sequence). This CDR3 region has 20 residues. CDR3 amino acids: CASSQHWGLAGGSSYNEQFF. CDR3 nucleotides: TGTGCCAGCAGCCAACACTGGGGACTAGCGGGAGGCAGCTCCTACAATGAGCAGTTCTTC.

This clonotype was found a few times. An end of the junction differs from the germline gene, which may be a read error. This sequence joins TRBV28 and TRBJ2-7; D is ambiguous. Germline V lookup: CDR1 MDHEN, CDR2 SYDVKM. The CDR3 runs 14 residues. The CDR3 here is CASSFGPRSYERYF. In DNA form, the CDR3 reads TGTGCCAGCAGTTTTGGCCCACGGTCCTACGAGCGGTACTTC.

V and J are TRBV4-2 and TRBJ2-3, with 9 nucleotides matching TRBD1. V trimming: 3 bases; J trimming: 0 bases; junction bases outside the gene matches: 7. The CDR3 consists of 17 residues. Germline CDR1 is LGHNA and CDR2 is YNFKEQ. The CDR3: CASSQEYRGPSTDTQYF. The CDR3 DNA follows: TGTGCCAGCAGCCAGGAGTACAGGGGGCCTAGCACAGATACGCAGTATTTT.

The chain has TRBV7-2 and TRBJ2-3; D is uncertain. V was cut by 6 bases and J by 2 bases, with 9 bases left in between. Germline CDR1 reads SGHTA; CDR2 reads FQGNSA. The CDR3 loop spans 13 amino acids. The CDR3 loop reads CASSVPNTDTQYF. CDR3 nucleotides: TGTGCCAGCAGTGTCCCCAACACAGATACGCAGTATTTT.

This clonotype was counted a few times. The V call is TRBV7-9, the J call TRBJ1-2, with D possibly being TRBD1 (5 bases). The germline V and J ends were trimmed by 5 bases and 4 bases, with 17 bases remaining between them. Germline CDR1 and CDR2: SEHNR and FQNEAQ (reference sequence). The CDR3 sequence is 15 residues long. CDR3: CASSQPAGTSYGYTF. In nucleotides, the CDR3 is TGTGCCAGCAGCCAACCCGCGGGGACCTCCTATGGCTACACCTTC.

This chain links TRBV7-8 with TRBJ2-5; no firm D call. The CDR3 totals 15 residues. Looked up from germline, CDR1 is SGHVS and CDR2 is FQNEAQ. The germline V and J ends were trimmed by 4 bases and 4 bases, with 16 bases remaining between them. CDR3 DNA sequence: TGTGCCAGCAGCTCCCCGAGAGCGAGTTTAGAGACCCAGTACTTC. It codes for CASSSPRASLETQYF.

The chain couples TRBV3-1 to TRBJ2-3, with 7 bases fitting TRBD2. Per germline, CDR1 LGHDT and CDR2 YNNKEL (reference sequence). The CDR3 consists of 13 residues. Germline trimming cut 4 bases from V and 6 bases from J; bases unmatched to any gene: 4. This CDR3 is CASSRLAWDTQYF. As DNA, the CDR3 is TGTGCCAGCAGCCGACTAGCTTGGGATACGCAGTATTTT.

This clonotype was seen a handful of times. V usage is TRBV7-6 and J usage is TRBJ2-7, with D hard to call. Germline assignment: CDR1 SGHVS and CDR2 FNYEAQ. The V gene lost 2 bases and the J gene lost 6 bases, with 14 bases spanning the gap. This CDR3 contains 14 residues. The CDR3 bases are TGTGCCAGCAGCTTATCTGGACCGAGCCCCGAGCAGTACTTC. Translating it yields CASSLSGPSPEQYF.

The rearrangement uses TRBV25-1 and TRBJ1-1; TRBD1 matches 12 bases. Unmatched junction bases numbered 6, after V lost 0 bases and J lost 7 bases. This CDR3 has 16 amino acids. In germline, CDR1 is MGHDK, CDR2 SYGVNS. CDR3 DNA sequence: TGTGCCAGCAGTGAATATGGGGACAGGGGGCTTGATGAAGCTTTCTTT. This translates into CASSEYGDRGLDEAFF.

This clonotype has a handful of counts. The gene calls are TRBV9 and TRBJ1-1, with TRBD1 matching 7 bases. CDR3 length equals 15 residues. The V segment lost 3 bases and the J segment 3 bases; nucleotides outside the gene matches: 8. Germline CDR1 reads SGDLS; CDR2 reads YYNGEE. Here the CDR3 reads CASSGHRTGYTEAFF. In nucleotides, the CDR3 is TGTGCCAGCAGCGGACATCGGACAGGTTACACTGAAGCTTTCTTT.

This clonotype was seen more than once but under ten times. J is TRBJ2-4 and V is TRBV12-3 or TRBV12-4, with D perhaps TRBD1 or TRBD2 (6 bases each). V dropped 6 bases and J dropped 1 base, with 10 bases sitting between them. The CDR3 extends over 14 amino acids. This CDR3 reads CASRLGGAKNIQYF. The DNA for the CDR3 is TGTGCCAGCAGGCTAGGGGGGGCCAAAAACATTCAGTACTTC.

This chain uses TRBV28 with TRBJ2-3, with D possibly being TRBD2 (5 bases). The length of the CDR3 is 14 residues. CDR1 is MDHEN, CDR2 SYDVKM, per germline. V lost 5 bases, J lost 5 bases, and 14 bases lay in between. The CDR3 bases are TGTGCCAGCAGTCTCTATCCCCGGGGAGATACGCAGTATTTT. Translation: CASSLYPRGDTQYF.

V usage is TRBV4-2 and J usage is TRBJ2-1; possible D gene TRBD1, 6 bases. CDR3 length: 13 residues. Looked up from germline, CDR1 is LGHNA and CDR2 is YNFKEQ. Trimming pared 3 bases from V and 12 bases from J, leaving 15 bases between. The CDR3 DNA is TGTGCCAGCAGCCATGAACCCGGACAGTCGCAGTTCTTC. Encoded protein: CASSHEPGQSQFF.

About this clonotype itself: One junction end disagrees with the germline gene, perhaps due to a read error. This chain joins TRBV24-1 and TRBJ2-2; D might be TRBD2 (5 bases). Germline CDR1 and CDR2: KGHDR and SFDVKD. The CDR3 contains 13 residues. CDR3 DNA: TGTGCCACCAGGAAAGAGCGGACCGGGGAGTTGTTTTTT. It codes for CATRKERTGELFF.

This clonotype has ten or more counts. This chain links TRBV12-3 or TRBV12-4 with TRBJ2-5, with D perhaps matching TRBD2 (5 bases). The CDR3 has 13 amino acids. Between the trimmed V and J ends, which lost 2 bases and 3 bases, there was a span of 7 bases. As DNA, the CDR3 is TGTGCCAGCAGTTTAAACGGGGAAGAGACCCAGTACTTC. Protein sequence: CASSLNGEETQYF.

This clonotype was recorded once. This sequence joins TRBV28 and TRBJ2-1; TRBD1 aligns across 8 bases. Germline assignment: CDR1 MDHEN and CDR2 SYDVKM. CDR3 length: 12 residues. V lost 11 bases to trimming and J lost 5 bases; unmatched junction nucleotides: 5. CDR3 residues: CAGIRGHNEQFF. The CDR3 nucleotides read TGTGCCGGCATCAGGGGGCACAATGAGCAGTTCTTC. Complete variable domain (other parts from reference TRBV28 and TRBJ2-1): DVKVTQSSRYLVKRTGEKVFLECVQDMDHENMFWYRQDPGLGLRLIYFSYDVKMKEKGDIPEGYSVSREKKERFSLILESASTNQTSMYLCAGIRGHNEQFFGPGTRLTVL.